A single sample gave rise to the 6 T cell receptor beta chains below, sequenced in a study of blood T cell repertoires in COVID-19. Only in-frame clones appear in the TCRdb table, and some are missing; sequencing was by immunoSEQ multiplex PCR. This table has roughly 150,000 clones, under 95% appearing once. The sequencing sample was made of peripheral blood. The receptors stem from a man aged 18 to 30 with COVID-19, enrolled during active disease.

V usage is TRBV5-6 and J usage is TRBJ2-5; D might be TRBD1 (6 bases). The CDR3 extends over 16 amino acids. CDR1 is SGHDT and CDR2 is YYEEEE in the germline V gene. V was pared by 5 bases and J by 1 base, with 18 bases between. The CDR3 coding sequence is TGTGCCAGCAGTCCCGTATGGACAGTGGGCCAAGAGACCCAGTACTTC. As protein: CASSPVWTVGQETQYF.

This clone was seen a few times. V and J are TRBV15 and TRBJ1-1, with D possibly TRBD1 on 5 matching bases. The V gene lost 5 bases and the J gene lost 4 bases, with 17 bases spanning the gap. The CDR3 extends over 15 amino acids. Germline V gene data show CDR1 as LNHNV and CDR2 as YYDKDF (reference sequence). In DNA form, the CDR3 reads TGTGCCACCAGCCCCCGGACGGGGGGACGCACTGAAGCTTTCTTT. As protein: CATSPRTGGRTEAFF.

The chain carries TRBV4-1 and TRBJ2-1, with 14 bases lining up with TRBD2. J lost 9 bases, V lost 4 bases, and 5 bases had no gene match. The CDR3 contains 15 residues. Germline V gene data show CDR1 as MGHRA and CDR2 as YSYEKL. The CDR3 loop reads CASSPSGLAGAEQFF. The CDR3 coding sequence is TGCGCCAGCAGCCCCTCGGGACTAGCGGGAGCTGAGCAGTTCTTC.

The gene calls are TRBV28 and TRBJ1-1, with 9 bases identical to TRBD1. Germline V gene data show CDR1 as MDHEN and CDR2 as SYDVKM. CDR3 length equals 14 residues. J was trimmed by 11 bases and V by 5 bases; bases with no gene match: 12. The CDR3: CASSGGGTGKEAFF. The CDR3 region has the DNA TGTGCCAGCAGTGGGGGAGGGACAGGGAAGGAGGCTTTCTTT.

The rearrangement uses TRBV7-8 and TRBJ2-7; 10 nucleotides line up with TRBD1. CDR1 is SGHVS, CDR2 FQNEAQ, per germline. V shed 5 bases, J shed 7 bases, and the junction held 11 bases outside the gene matches. The CDR3 sequence is 15 residues long. The CDR3 spells CASSPPGTGDQEQYF. The CDR3 region has the DNA TGTGCCAGCAGCCCTCCCGGGACAGGGGATCAGGAGCAGTACTTC.

This rearrangement joins TRBV7-2 to TRBJ2-7, with 7 bases identical to TRBD1. V gave up 3 bases and J gave up 3 bases; unmatched junction bases: 2. The germline V gene encodes CDR1 SGHTA and CDR2 FQGNSA. This CDR3 is built from 13 residues. The CDR3 DNA sequence: TGTGCCAGCAGCTTTACAGGGGACTACGAGCAGTACTTC. It translates to CASSFTGDYEQYF.